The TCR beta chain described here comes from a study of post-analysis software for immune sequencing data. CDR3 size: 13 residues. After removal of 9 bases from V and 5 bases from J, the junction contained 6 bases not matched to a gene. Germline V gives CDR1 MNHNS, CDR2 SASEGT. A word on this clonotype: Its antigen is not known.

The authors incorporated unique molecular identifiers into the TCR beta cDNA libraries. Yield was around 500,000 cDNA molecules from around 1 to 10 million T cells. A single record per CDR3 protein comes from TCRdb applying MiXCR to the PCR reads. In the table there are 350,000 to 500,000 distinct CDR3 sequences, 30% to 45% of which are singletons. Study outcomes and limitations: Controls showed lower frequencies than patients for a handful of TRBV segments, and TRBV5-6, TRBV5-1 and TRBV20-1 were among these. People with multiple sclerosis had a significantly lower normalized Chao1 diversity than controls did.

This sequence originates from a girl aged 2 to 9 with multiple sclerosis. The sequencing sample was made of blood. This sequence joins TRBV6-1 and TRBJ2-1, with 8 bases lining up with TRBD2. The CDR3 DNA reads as TGTGCCAGTCGGGGACTAGTAAACAATGAGCAGTTCTTC. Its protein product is CASRGLVNNEQFF.